This TCR beta chain comes out of a study of technical replicates of blood from a few donors. The CDR3 extends over 17 amino acids. Per the germline V gene, CDR1 is SGHRS and CDR2 is YFSETQ. V was clipped by 0 bases and J by 0 bases, with 12 bases between them. Profiled with immunoSEQ multiplex PCR; TCRdb holds only in-frame clones, not every one. In the table there are approximately 85,000 clones, approximately 95% of which are singletons. Sequenced: T cells isolated from PBMCs. The V and J genes are TRBV5-1 and TRBJ1-4; maybe TRBD1 (6 bases). The sequence derives from a human donor in good health. Here the CDR3 reads CASSLAPGVTTNEKLFF. The CDR3 region has the DNA TGCGCCAGCAGCTTGGCCCCAGGGGTGACAACTAATGAAAAACTGTTTTTT.